The 15 T cell receptor beta chains reported below all come from one sample, sequenced in a study of T cells in tuberculosis. Method: immunoSEQ multiplex PCR; TCRdb's copy keeps in-frame clones and lacks some. The repertoire holds 25,000 to 35,000 clones, 92% seen once, with more than 6% in the top ten. The time point was: new active TB diagnosis, blood taken before or within 7 days of starting treatment. Sequenced material: PBMCs, taken at tuberculosis diagnosis. Receptors were obtained from an adult with tuberculosis. Some clones in this sample may be carry-over from other donors' samples.

The genes are TRBV6-1 and TRBJ2-7, with D perhaps matching TRBD1 (6 bases). Looked up from germline, CDR1 is MNHNS and CDR2 is SASEGT. V was clipped by 6 bases and J by 2 bases, with 14 bases between them. This CDR3 has 14 amino acids. The CDR3 loop reads CASRGTFTTYEQYF. The CDR3 DNA sequence: TGTGCCAGCAGGGGGACATTCACCACCTACGAGCAGTACTTC.

The chain combines TRBV10-3 with TRBJ2-7, with TRBD2 identical over 8 bases. The germline V gene has CDR1 ENHRY and CDR2 SYGVKD. J was trimmed by 3 bases and V by 8 bases; bases with no gene match: 6. This CDR3 contains 13 residues. CDR3 sequence: CAIAPGGIYEQYF. The CDR3 region has the DNA TGTGCCATCGCCCCGGGGGGGATCTACGAGCAGTACTTC.

This rearrangement joins TRBV29-1 to TRBJ1-4; 7 bases are shared with TRBD1. This CDR3 spans 12 amino acids. Per the germline V gene, CDR1 is SQVTM and CDR2 is ANQGSEA. J gave up 10 bases and V 0 bases, and 2 bases lay outside the gene matches. CDR3 DNA sequence: TGCAGCGTTGAAGACCAGGGGGGAAAACTGTTTTTT. This translates into CSVEDQGGKLFF.

As concerns this clone: The conserved closing phenylalanine or tryptophan is absent in this CDR3, likely reflecting a read error. Because the CDR3's place on the DNA is in doubt, the DNA is left out and the CDR3 is given as listed by TCRdb. The chain carries TRBV10-2 and TRBJ1-1. Germline V gene sequence: CDR1 WSHSY, CDR2 SAAADI. The CDR3 comprises 12 residues, both ends counted. The CDR3 spells CASSEVGGPLSI.

V gene TRBV18 combines with J gene TRBJ2-7, with 8 bases aligning to TRBD1. The CDR3 is 15 amino acids. V shed 6 bases and J 2 bases; nucleotides not matched to a gene: 9. The germline CDR1 and CDR2 sequences are KGHSH and LQKENI. The CDR3 sequence: CASSPMGQATYEQYF. The CDR3 DNA follows: TGTGCCAGCTCCCCTATGGGACAGGCGACCTACGAGCAGTACTTC.

The chain uses TRBV5-1 and TRBJ2-5; 8 nucleotides align to TRBD1. The junction had 5 bases not matched to a gene; V was cut back by 5 bases and J by 2 bases. Germline values: CDR1 SGHRS, CDR2 YFSETQ. The CDR3 has 14 amino acids. The CDR3 is CASRSGQGQETQYF. CDR3 DNA sequence: TGCGCCAGCAGATCCGGACAGGGACAAGAGACCCAGTACTTC.

This clone has just one count. The chain uses TRBV21-1 and TRBJ1-5; the table calls TRBD1, which could not be checked here. TRBV21-1 is classified as a pseudogene. The CDR3 runs 16 residues. The CDR3 DNA follows: TGTGCCAGCAGCGCCGTACAGGGGAATAGCAATCAGCCCCAGCATTTT. The encoded protein is CASSAVQGNSNQPQHF.

The chain is built from TRBV2 and TRBJ2-4; no reliable D call. The V and J ends lost 6 bases and 0 bases respectively, with 9 bases between them. Germline V gene sequence: CDR1 SNHLY, CDR2 FYNNEI. The CDR3 length is 14 residues. CDR3 sequence (DNA): TGTGCCAGCAGGAGTGGGCTAGCCAAAAACATTCAGTACTTC. Protein product: CASRSGLAKNIQYF.

This chain uses TRBV6-5 with TRBJ2-1; D possibly corresponds to TRBD1 (6 bases). Germline V gene sequence: CDR1 MNHEY, CDR2 SVGAGI. The CDR3 totals 15 residues. Trimming pared 6 bases from V and 5 bases from J, leaving 17 bases between. The CDR3 DNA reads TGTGCCAGCAGCCGTGGGACACCCGTCGACAATGAGCAGTTCTTC. Translated: CASSRGTPVDNEQFF.

This clone was seen just once. The chain carries TRBV7-6 and TRBJ1-2, with D possibly TRBD1 on 6 matching bases. The CDR3 length is 13 residues. V was trimmed by 5 bases and J by 2 bases, leaving 9 bases between them. Germline V lookup: CDR1 SGHVS, CDR2 FNYEAQ. This CDR3 reads CASSMTGNYGYTF. The CDR3 DNA reads as TGTGCCAGCAGCATGACAGGAAACTATGGCTACACCTTC.

The chain couples TRBV5-1 to TRBJ2-1, with D tentatively TRBD2 (6 bases). Germline CDR1 reads SGHRS; CDR2 reads YFSETQ. This CDR3 spans 14 amino acids. V dropped 4 bases and J dropped 5 bases, with 13 bases sitting between them. CDR3 loop: CASSPDAGNNEQFF. The CDR3 DNA follows: TGCGCCAGCAGCCCAGACGCGGGAAACAATGAGCAGTTCTTC.

This clone was counted a single time. The CDR3 nucleotides are TGTGCCAGCAGATTGGGACAGACTAATCAGCCCCAGCATTTT. This encodes CASRLGQTNQPQHF. The chain couples TRBV6-1 to TRBJ1-5, with 7 positions matching TRBD1. There are 14 residues in the CDR3. Germline lookup yields CDR1 MNHNS and CDR2 SASEGT. V was clipped by 6 bases and J by 4 bases; unmatched bases: 6.

The chain carries TRBV4-1 and TRBJ2-3; 11 positions match TRBD2. Per germline, CDR1 MGHRA and CDR2 YSYEKL. V lost 5 bases, J lost 3 bases, and 4 bases stayed unmatched. CDR3 size: 15 residues. CDR3 DNA sequence: TGCGCCAGCAGCGCACTAGCGGGGGAAACAGATACGCAGTATTTT. It codes for CASSALAGETDTQYF.

This clone was seen only once. The gene calls are TRBV5-6 and TRBJ1-4, with a possible D match to TRBD1 (6 bases). Deletions cut 4 bases from V and 10 bases from J, with 14 bases between. Germline V lookup: CDR1 SGHDT, CDR2 YYEEEE. This CDR3 has 13 amino acids. Here the CDR3 reads CASSGDARGKLFF. The CDR3 region has the DNA TGTGCCAGCAGCGGGGACGCCAGGGGAAAACTGTTTTTT.

This chain links TRBV10-1 with TRBJ2-3, with 12 bases identical to TRBD2. The CDR3 consists of 18 residues. The ends lost 0 bases at V and 0 bases at J; junction bases unmatched: 4. Per the germline V gene, CDR1 is WNHNN and CDR2 is SYGVQD (reference sequence). CDR3 in amino acids: CASSESPTSGGSTDTQYF. CDR3 in DNA: TGCGCCAGCAGTGAGTCTCCCACTAGCGGGGGGAGCACAGATACGCAGTATTTT.